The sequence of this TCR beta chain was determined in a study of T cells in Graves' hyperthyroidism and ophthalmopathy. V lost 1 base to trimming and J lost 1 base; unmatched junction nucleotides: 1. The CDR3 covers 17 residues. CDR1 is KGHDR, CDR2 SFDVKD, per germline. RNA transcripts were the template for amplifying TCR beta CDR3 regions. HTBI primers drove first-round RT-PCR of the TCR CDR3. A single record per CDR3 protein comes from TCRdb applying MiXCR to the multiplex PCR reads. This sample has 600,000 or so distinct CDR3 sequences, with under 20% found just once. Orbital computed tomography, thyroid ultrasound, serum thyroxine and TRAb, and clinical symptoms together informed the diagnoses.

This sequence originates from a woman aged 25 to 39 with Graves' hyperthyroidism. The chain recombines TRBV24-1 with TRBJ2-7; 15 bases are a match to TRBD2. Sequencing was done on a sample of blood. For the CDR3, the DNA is TGTGCCACCAGTGATTTCGGGACTAGCGGGAGGTCCTACGAGCAGTACTTC. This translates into CATSDFGTSGRSYEQYF.